This passage covers 13 T cell receptor beta chains from one sample sequenced in a study of T cells in Graves' hyperthyroidism and ophthalmopathy. The source material, RNA transcripts, was used to amplify TCR beta CDR3 regions. The TCR CDR3 first-round RT-PCR relied on the HTBI primer set. Each CDR3 protein gets one entry after TCRdb re-called the multiplex PCR reads with MiXCR. In the table there are 400,000 to 600,000 distinct CDR3 sequences, about 16% of which are singletons. Input material: blood. The receptors come from a woman aged 25-40 years with Graves' ophthalmopathy.

There are many counts of this clonotype. The chain joins TRBV2 to TRBJ1-2; tentative D call: TRBD1 (5 bases). CDR3 length: 15 amino acids. The V gene lost 3 bases and the J gene lost 4 bases, with 15 bases spanning the gap. Germline V lookup: CDR1 SNHLY, CDR2 FYNNEI. Here the CDR3 reads CASSDEGGVVYGYTF. CDR3 nucleotide sequence: TGTGCCAGCAGTGATGAAGGAGGGGTGGTCTATGGCTACACCTTC.

This clonotype was counted many times. V and J are TRBV7-8 and TRBJ2-7; no definite D call. This CDR3 has 11 residues. Trimming shortened V by 6 bases and J by 3 bases, and 6 bases separated the two germline ends. Germline values: CDR1 SGHVS, CDR2 FQNEAQ. The DNA for the CDR3 is TGTGCCAGCAGACGCGACTACGAGCAGTACTTC. It yields the protein CASRRDYEQYF.

This clonotype was counted between two and nine times. The chain carries TRBV25-1 and TRBJ2-5, with a possible D match to TRBD1 (6 bases). V lost 5 bases and J 5 bases, leaving 18 bases between the germline ends. Germline CDR1 MGHDK, CDR2 SYGVNS. The CDR3 totals 15 residues. CDR3 sequence reads: CASSPQLGARETQYF. DNA of the CDR3: TGTGCCAGCAGTCCCCAATTGGGGGCGCGGGAGACCCAGTACTTC.

This clonotype was recorded many times. The junction departs from the called germline gene at one end, perhaps through a read error. In nucleotides, the CDR3 is TGTGCCAGCAGTGACTCTGGGGGTTCTGGCGAGCAGTACTTC. Translation: CASSDSGGSGEQYF. The chain uses TRBV6-2 or TRBV6-3 and TRBJ2-7; D is possibly TRBD1 or TRBD2 (5 bases each). Germline V gene data show CDR1 as MNHEY and CDR2 as SVGEGT. This CDR3 contains 14 residues.

The V gene is TRBV30, the J gene TRBJ2-3; D is possibly TRBD1 or TRBD2 (6 bases each). CDR3 length: 12 residues. V dropped 4 bases and J dropped 4 bases, with 9 bases sitting between them. Germline V gene lookup returns CDR1 GTSNPN and CDR2 SVGIG (reference sequence). CDR3 protein: CAWNGGADTQYF. The CDR3 region has the DNA TGTGCCTGGAACGGGGGCGCAGATACGCAGTATTTT.

This clonotype was recorded at least ten times. This chain connects TRBV5-1 to TRBJ1-3, with a possible D match to TRBD1 (6 bases). Germline V lookup: CDR1 SGHRS, CDR2 YFSETQ. The CDR3 totals 16 residues. Trimming pared 3 bases from V and 2 bases from J, leaving 15 bases between. CDR3: CASSSNRAVTGNTIYF. The DNA of the CDR3 is TGCGCCAGCAGCTCTAACAGGGCTGTAACTGGAAACACCATATATTTT.

On this clonotype itself: A read error may produce the germline difference seen at one junction end. The J gene is TRBJ1-1, the V gene TRBV4-1; tentative D call: TRBD1 (5 bases). CDR3 length: 18 amino acids. Germline V lookup: CDR1 MGHRA, CDR2 YSYEKL. The CDR3 DNA reads as TGCGCCAGCAGCCAAGATAGTTTCGGGGGTTGGGAAGGCACTGAAGCTCTCTTT. This encodes CASSQDSFGGWEGTEALF.

In its sample, this clonotype was seen many times. The chain couples TRBV20-1 to TRBJ2-1; no clear D gene. Trimming took off 3 bases at V and 2 bases at J, with 20 bases between the two ends. Germline loops: CDR1 DFQATT, CDR2 SNEGSKA (reference sequence). The CDR3 has 17 residues. CDR3 sequence: CSASPLRLGVAYNEQFF. The CDR3 nucleotides are TGCAGTGCTAGCCCCCTGAGACTTGGCGTCGCCTACAATGAGCAGTTCTTC.

The V gene is TRBV4-3, the J gene TRBJ2-5; no clear D gene. Germline V CDR1 and CDR2: LGHNA, YSLEER. The germline V and J ends were trimmed by 0 bases and 5 bases, with 13 bases remaining between them. This CDR3 has 15 residues. The CDR3 DNA follows: TGCGCCAGCAGCCAAGATAGTCAACTAAAGGAGACCCAGTACTTC. As protein: CASSQDSQLKETQYF.

This clonotype was seen many times. The rearrangement links TRBV28 to TRBJ1-5, with D possibly being TRBD1 (5 bases). V lost 6 bases and J 7 bases, leaving 13 bases between the germline ends. Germline-derived CDR1 and CDR2 are MDHEN and SYDVKM. The CDR3 consists of 13 residues. The CDR3 loop reads CASRPGSRQPQHF. CDR3 sequence (DNA): TGTGCCAGCAGACCAGGGTCTAGGCAGCCCCAGCATTTT.

The V and J genes are TRBV7-9 and TRBJ2-7; maybe TRBD1 (5 bases). Trimming removed 5 bases at V and 0 bases at J, with 17 bases between. The CDR3 runs 16 residues. Germline V CDR1 and CDR2: SEHNR, FQNEAQ (reference sequence). CDR3 residues: CASSGPTRGASYEQYF. CDR3 nucleotide sequence: TGTGCCAGCAGCGGACCGACAAGGGGCGCCTCCTACGAGCAGTACTTC.

Only a few counts were recorded for this clonotype. The V gene is TRBV30, the J gene TRBJ1-2; D remains unclear. The germline V and J ends were trimmed by 4 bases and 5 bases, with 8 bases remaining between them. CDR1 GTSNPN and CDR2 SVGIG come from the germline V gene (reference sequence). The CDR3 is made up of 11 amino acids. The DNA for the CDR3 is TGTGCCTGGACGCGTCCGTATGGCTACACCTTC. Protein: CAWTRPYGYTF.

This clonotype has more than one count but fewer than ten. The CDR3 protein is CATSREGARSGNEQFF. CDR3 sequence (DNA): TGTGCCACCAGCAGAGAGGGAGCGAGGAGCGGGAATGAGCAGTTCTTC. V is TRBV15 and J is TRBJ2-1; possible D gene TRBD2, 6 bases. Germline V gene lookup returns CDR1 LNHNV and CDR2 YYDKDF (reference sequence). With 0 bases removed from V and 7 bases from J, the gap between germline ends came to 16 bases. CDR3 size: 16 residues.